The source of this T cell receptor beta chain is a study of radiotherapy plus CTLA-4 blockade in lung cancer. Study-wide results and caveats: Clones derived from tumor TCRs expanded in blood after radiotherapy plus ipilimumab.

Profiled with immunoSEQ multiplex PCR; TCRdb holds only in-frame clones, not every one. The table includes 70,000 to 90,000 clones, under 80% detected once. In the case of this clone: Antigen: not known.

Chemo-refractory metastatic non-small-cell lung cancer patients were treated with focal radiation plus CTLA-4 blockade with ipilimumab. The source of this sequence is a human donor with non-small cell lung cancer whose response to radiotherapy plus ipilimumab could not be evaluated. Some clones in this sample may be carry-over from other donors' samples. The source material was peripheral blood, sampled from a patient treated with radiotherapy plus ipilimumab.

The DNA for the CDR3 is TGTGCCAGCAGTGATCCCGTCCGGGACACTGAAGCTTTCTTT. This encodes CASSDPVRDTEAFF. The V call is TRBV25-1, the J call TRBJ1-1, with no clear D. V shed 3 bases and J shed 3 bases, with 11 bases lying between them. Per the germline V gene, CDR1 is MGHDK and CDR2 is SYGVNS. CDR3 length: 14 amino acids.